This paragraph reports one T cell receptor beta chain. This specimen belongs to a study of CD8+CD57+ T cells in acquired aplastic anemia. The wider study: The DNA of sorted CD4+ and CD8+ cells averaged about 3 ug.

The CDR3 is 13 amino acids. V lost 7 bases, J lost 5 bases, and 2 bases stayed unmatched. Germline V CDR1 and CDR2: SGDLS, YYNGEE. The study profiled TCR beta VDJ and CDR3 using genomic DNA as template. TCRdb ran MiXCR on the reads and lists one entry per CDR3 protein. Of 150,000 to 200,000 distinct CDR3 sequences in the sample, under 70% are singletons; the top ten hold about half. This TCR was sampled from a human donor with severe aplastic anemia or a healthy control (not recorded which). The chain links TRBV9 to TRBJ2-5; 13 nucleotides line up with TRBD2. Sequenced sample: sorted CD4+, CD8+, or CD8+CD57+ T cells (not recorded which) from PBMCs. The CDR3 is CASGTSGAETQYF. The CDR3 region has the DNA TGTGCCAGCGGGACTAGCGGGGCGGAGACCCAGTACTTC.